This is a list of T cell receptor beta chains from one sample in a study of T-cell reconstitution after alpha-beta-depleted transplantation in children. TCRdb re-called the PCR reads through MiXCR, storing one row per CDR3 protein. The table has some 600,000 distinct CDR3 sequences, approximately 12% seen once. The material was PBMCs, mostly from graft donor cells, obtained 360 days after TCRalphabeta/CD19-depleted stem cell transplant. These receptors were collected from a male patient younger than 18 who had a stem cell transplant for acute myeloid leukemia, so the T cells may come from the graft donor. CDR3s include the opening cysteine and the closing phenylalanine or tryptophan. The D gene is left open where the match is weak. Clone size is stated in some rows and not others, as once, few, many or a class when expanded.

D,size,J,V,DNA,CDR3
TRBD1,many,TRBJ2-3,TRBV29-1,TGCAGCGTTGAAGTACAGGGGGCGGGAGATACGCAGTATTTT,CSVEVQGAGDTQYF
TRBD1,-,TRBJ2-7,TRBV29-1,TGCAGCGTTGCCAGGGACAGGGCGGGAAGCAAGCCCTACGAGCAGTACTTC,CSVARDRAGSKPYEQYF
-,few,TRBJ1-2,TRBV28,TGTGCCAGCAGTTTATGGGGGGATGGATATGGCTACACCTTC,CASSLWGDGYGYTF
TRBD2,-,TRBJ2-7,TRBV20-1,TGCAGTGCTAGACTAGCGGGAGGAGGCTACGAGCAGTACTTC,CSARLAGGGYEQYF
TRBD2,many,TRBJ2-3,TRBV20-1,TGCAGTGCTAGTCGCGGGAGTGCGAATACGCAGTATTTT,CSASRGSANTQYF
TRBD2,many,TRBJ2-1,TRBV20-1,TGCAGTGCTAGAGATTTCGCGTTCGGCGGGAGTTCGTACAATGAGCAGTTCTTC,CSARDFAFGGSSYNEQFF
TRBD1,few,TRBJ2-2,TRBV7-3,TGTGCCAGCAGCTGGACAGGGAACACCGGGGAGCTGTTTTTT,CASSWTGNTGELFF
TRBD2,many,TRBJ2-7,TRBV29-1,TGCAGCGCTGGGACTACCTACGAGGAGCAGTACTTC,CSAGTTYEEQYF
-,few,TRBJ2-6,TRBV3-1,TGTGCCAGCAGCCAAGCTTCGGTTGGGGCCAACGTCCTGACTTTC,CASSQASVGANVLTF
-,-,TRBJ1-1,TRBV2,TGTGCCAGCAGTGAACGGCAGGGCTTGGGCACTGAAGCTTTCTTT,CASSERQGLGTEAFF
-,few,TRBJ2-5,TRBV28,TGTGCCAGCAGGGCTAGGAGGGGGGAGACCCAGTACTTC,CASRARRGETQYF
TRBD2,-,TRBJ2-1,TRBV6-2/TRBV6-3,TGTGCCAGCAGCTACGGCATTGCGGGAGGGCCTTATGAGCAGTTCTTC,CASSYGIAGGPYEQFF
TRBD2,many,TRBJ2-7,TRBV2,TGTGCCAGCAGTGCCCCACTAGCGGGAGTATACGAGCAGTACTTC,CASSAPLAGVYEQYF
-,-,TRBJ2-2,TRBV28,TGTGCCAGCAGACGTGGGAGAGGGTACACCGGGGAGCTGTTTTTT,CASRRGRGYTGELFF
-,few,TRBJ2-7,TRBV21-1,TGTGCCAGCAGCCTCCGGGAGCTCTACGAGCAGTACTTC,CASSLRELYEQYF
TRBD2,-,TRBJ2-5,TRBV28,TGTGCCAGCAGTTCGATGACTAGCGGGAGCGTACAAGAGACCCAGTACTTC,CASSSMTSGSVQETQYF
-,-,TRBJ2-3,TRBV20-1,TGCAGTGCCGCGGACTCCCGGACGCACACAGATACGCAGTATTTT,CSAADSRTHTDTQYF
TRBD2,few,TRBJ2-3,TRBV29-1,TGCAGCGTTGACCGTAGCGGGAGGGAAGATACGCAGTATTTT,CSVDRSGREDTQYF
TRBD1,few,TRBJ2-5,TRBV7-9,TGTGCCAGCAGCAACCGATTTGGGACAGCACAAGAGACCCAGTACTTC,CASSNRFGTAQETQYF
-,few,TRBJ2-1,TRBV7-2,TGTGCCAGCAGCTCCTCATGGGGGAGTTACAATGAGCAGTTCTTC,CASSSSWGSYNEQFF
TRBD2,-,TRBJ2-1,TRBV5-1,TGCGCCAGCAGCCCGGAAGCGGGAGTGTGGTACAATGAGCAGTTCTTC,CASSPEAGVWYNEQFF
-,many,TRBJ2-1,TRBV4-2,TGTGCCAGCAGCCAGCAGTTAGCGGAACCCTCTAGTAATGAGCAGTTCTTC,CASSQQLAEPSSNEQFF
TRBD2,-,TRBJ2-5,TRBV7-7,TGTGCTAGCAGCGATCCCGGACTAGCACGCCAAGAGACCCAGTACTTC,CASSDPGLARQETQYF
-,-,TRBJ2-3,TRBV7-2,TGTGCCAGCACCCCACCCCGTTTCCGGGTGGGCACAGATACGCAGTATTTT,CASTPPRFRVGTDTQYF
-,many,TRBJ2-1,TRBV20-1,TGCAGTGCTAGTCGGCAGACGAGATGGGCCGGCAATGAGCAGTTCTTC,CSASRQTRWAGNEQFF
-,few,TRBJ1-1,TRBV15,TGTGCCACCAAAGACAGAGAAATGAACACTGAAGCTTTCTTT,CATKDREMNTEAFF
-,few,TRBJ2-3,TRBV6-2/TRBV6-3,TGTGCCAGCAGTTACCAGGGAATCACAGATACGCAGTATTTT,CASSYQGITDTQYF
-,-,TRBJ2-2,TRBV15,TGTGCCACCAGCAGAGATTGGGCCGGGGAGCTGTTTTTT,CATSRDWAGELFF
-,-,TRBJ1-1,TRBV7-3,TGTGCCAGCAGGGGAGAGGTGAACACTGAAGCTTTCTTT,CASRGEVNTEAFF
-,-,TRBJ2-5,TRBV18,TGTGCCAGCTCACCAGGAAAGGGCCTAGAGGGCTGGGAGACCCAGTACTTC,CASSPGKGLEGWETQYF
TRBD1,-,TRBJ1-5,TRBV28,TGTGCCAGCTTACCGTCAGGGGGAAGAGGCAATCAGCCCCAGCATTTT,CASLPSGGRGNQPQHF
-,-,TRBJ2-3,TRBV5-5,TGTGCCAGCAGCCAACGGGTAGATACGCAGTATTTT,CASSQRVDTQYF
TRBD2,few,TRBJ2-1,TRBV29-1,TGCAGCGTCAAAAGAACTAGCGGCTACAATGAGCAGTTCTTC,CSVKRTSGYNEQFF